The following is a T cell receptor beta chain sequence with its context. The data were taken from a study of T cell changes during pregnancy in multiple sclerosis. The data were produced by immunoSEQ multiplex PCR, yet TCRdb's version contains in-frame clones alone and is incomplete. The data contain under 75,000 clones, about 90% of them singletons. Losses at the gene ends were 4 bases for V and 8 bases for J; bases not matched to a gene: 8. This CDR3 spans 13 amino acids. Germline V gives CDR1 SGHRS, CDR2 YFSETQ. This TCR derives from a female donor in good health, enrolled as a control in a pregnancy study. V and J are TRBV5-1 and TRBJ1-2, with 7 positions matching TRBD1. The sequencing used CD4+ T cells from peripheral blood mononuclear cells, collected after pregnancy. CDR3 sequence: CASSPDRVVGYTF. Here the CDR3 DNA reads TGCGCCAGCAGCCCCGACAGGGTTGTAGGCTACACCTTC.